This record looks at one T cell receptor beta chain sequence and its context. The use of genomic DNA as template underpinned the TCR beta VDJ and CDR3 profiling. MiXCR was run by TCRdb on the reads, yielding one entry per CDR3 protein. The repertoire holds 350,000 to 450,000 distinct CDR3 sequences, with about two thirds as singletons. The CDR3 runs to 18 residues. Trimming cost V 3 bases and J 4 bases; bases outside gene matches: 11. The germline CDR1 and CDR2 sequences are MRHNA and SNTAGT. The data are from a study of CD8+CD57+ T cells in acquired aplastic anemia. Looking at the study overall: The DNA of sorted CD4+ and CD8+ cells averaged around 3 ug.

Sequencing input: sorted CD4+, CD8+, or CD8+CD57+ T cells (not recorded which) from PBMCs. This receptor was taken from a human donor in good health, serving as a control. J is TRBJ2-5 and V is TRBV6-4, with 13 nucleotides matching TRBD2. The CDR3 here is CASSELAGGTGGTETQYF. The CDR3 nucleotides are TGTGCCAGCAGTGAACTAGCGGGGGGGACAGGGGGGACAGAGACCCAGTACTTC.